Each of the 18 T cell receptor beta chains below was sequenced from the same sample in a study of T cells in Graves' hyperthyroidism and ophthalmopathy. The CDR3 regions of TCR beta were amplified from RNA transcripts. The primer set for the first-round RT-PCR of the TCR CDR3 was HTBI. TCRdb ran MiXCR on the multiplex PCR reads and lists one entry per CDR3 protein. Among over 300,000 distinct CDR3 sequences listed, about 15% were seen once. The sequencing input was blood. Receptors were obtained from a woman between 55 and 75 years old with Graves' hyperthyroidism.

This clonotype was seen only once. The V gene is TRBV29-1, the J gene TRBJ2-7, with 8 bases matching TRBD1. This CDR3 has 16 amino acids. With 2 bases clipped from V and 0 bases from J, the junction kept 9 bases outside the gene matches. Germline V gives CDR1 SQVTM, CDR2 ANQGSEA. The CDR3 DNA sequence: TGCAGCGTTGAAACGACAGGGGCGAGGAGCTCCTACGAGCAGTACTTC. Protein: CSVETTGARSSYEQYF.

Worth noting for this clonotype: A much larger clonotype is one base distant, so this may be a read error. The rearrangement joins TRBV7-8 to TRBJ2-1; 8 positions agree with TRBD1. The germline CDR1 and CDR2 sequences are SGHVS and FQNEAQ. The CDR3 is made up of 14 amino acids. CDR3 protein: CATKDRVTYNGQFF. CDR3 DNA: TGTGCCACAAAGGACAGGGTCACCTACAATGGGCAGTTCTTC.

This clonotype came up many times. CDR3 coding DNA: TGTGCCAGCAGTTTAGTTGGAAGCGGGAGAGAGGAGACCCAGTACTTC. Amino acids: CASSLVGSGREETQYF. This rearrangement joins TRBV28 to TRBJ2-5; 8 bases fit TRBD2. V dropped 2 bases and J dropped 5; count of bases not matched to a gene: 10. Germline V gene lookup returns CDR1 MDHEN and CDR2 SYDVKM. The CDR3 sequence is 16 residues long.

This clonotype turned up a few times. The CDR3 DNA reads as TGCAGTGCTTCATTCCAGACTAGCGGGAGCCCGGATACGCAGTATTTT. It encodes CSASFQTSGSPDTQYF. The V and J genes are TRBV20-1 and TRBJ2-3; 12 nucleotides match TRBD2. Losses at the gene ends were 5 bases for V and 6 bases for J; bases not matched to a gene: 12. Germline loops: CDR1 DFQATT, CDR2 SNEGSKA (reference sequence). The CDR3 contains 16 residues.

This clonotype was found a few times. The chain joins TRBV4-1 to TRBJ2-7; 11 bases line up with TRBD2. This CDR3 is 16 amino acids long. Losses at the gene ends were 4 bases for V and 5 bases for J; bases not matched to a gene: 10. Germline V gene lookup returns CDR1 MGHRA and CDR2 YSYEKL. The CDR3 loop reads CASSRTFSGRAHEQYF. The CDR3 nucleotides read TGCGCCAGCAGCCGAACCTTTAGCGGGAGGGCCCACGAGCAGTACTTC.

In this sample, this clonotype turned up many times. This chain connects TRBV28 to TRBJ2-1; 11 bases line up with TRBD2. CDR3 length: 14 residues. Germline-derived CDR1 and CDR2 are MDHEN and SYDVKM. Trimming at V came to 5 bases and at J to 7 bases, leaving 4 bases not matched to a gene. CDR3 in amino acids: CASSPRLAGNEQFF. CDR3 DNA sequence: TGTGCCAGCAGTCCGAGACTAGCGGGGAATGAGCAGTTCTTC.

The chain has TRBV4-1 and TRBJ2-1, with D maybe TRBD2 (6 bases). This CDR3 has 18 residues. V gave up 4 bases and J gave up 2 bases, with 21 bases separating them. The germline V gene encodes CDR1 MGHRA and CDR2 YSYEKL. The CDR3 DNA reads as TGCGCCAGCAGCCCAATGGGGGGAGTCTCTAGAGCCTACAATGAGCAGTTCTTC. Translation: CASSPMGGVSRAYNEQFF.

The table lists this clonotype with many counts. The J gene is TRBJ1-4, the V gene TRBV20-1; D may be TRBD1 (5 bases). Germline-derived CDR1 and CDR2 are DFQATT and SNEGSKA (reference sequence). The CDR3 extends over 16 amino acids. Trimming took off 0 bases at V and 7 bases at J, with 18 bases between the two ends. DNA of the CDR3: TGCAGTGCTAGAGATGGGACGGGCCATTCGAGTGAAAAACTGTTTTTT. Translation gives CSARDGTGHSSEKLFF.

This clonotype was detected only a few times. This chain connects TRBV5-4 to TRBJ2-7; D is tentatively TRBD1 or TRBD2 (5 bases each). V was shortened by 4 bases and J by 5 bases, with 16 bases between the two germline ends. Germline V CDR1 and CDR2: SGHNT, YYREEE (reference sequence). CDR3 length: 14 amino acids. CDR3 residues: CASSPGGGSNEQYF. The CDR3, as DNA: TGTGCCAGCAGCCCGGGTGGGGGAAGTAACGAGCAGTACTTC.

The chain carries TRBV25-1 and TRBJ2-1; D unclear. The V gene lost 8 bases and the J gene lost 10 bases, with 21 bases spanning the gap. The CDR3 contains 14 residues. Per germline, CDR1 MGHDK and CDR2 SYGVNS. CDR3 amino acids: CASCPQDRLGEQFF. The CDR3 nucleotides read TGTGCCAGCTGCCCCCAGGACCGCCTCGGAGAGCAGTTCTTC.

This clonotype was seen many times. V gene TRBV10-3 combines with J gene TRBJ2-7, with a weak D call TRBD1 (5 bases). The CDR3 sequence is 15 residues long. CDR1 is ENHRY and CDR2 is SYGVKD in the germline V gene. Trimming took 4 bases from V and 6 from J, leaving 19 bases between them. The CDR3 bases are TGTGCCATCAGTGGCCTTGGGCTCATAGGGGCCGAGCAGTACTTC. Its protein product is CAISGLGLIGAEQYF.

There are many counts of this clonotype. The gene calls are TRBV6-1 and TRBJ1-1; maybe TRBD1 (5 bases). Germline values: CDR1 MNHNS, CDR2 SASEGT. Trimming cost V 5 bases and J 1 base, with 23 bases left between them. The CDR3 consists of 18 residues. Here the CDR3 reads CASSSPSSQGRENTEAFF. The CDR3 nucleotides read TGTGCCAGCAGTTCCCCTTCGAGCCAGGGCAGAGAGAACACTGAAGCTTTCTTT.

This clonotype occurred many times. V is TRBV30 and J is TRBJ1-1; D gene ambiguous. V gave up 3 bases and J gave up 4 bases, with 9 bases separating them. Germline loops: CDR1 GTSNPN, CDR2 SVGIG (reference sequence). This CDR3 has 12 amino acids. The CDR3 DNA reads as TGTGCCTGGAGGGTATCTAGCACTGAAGCTTTCTTT. Amino acids: CAWRVSSTEAFF.

This clonotype was counted at least ten times. The chain couples TRBV2 to TRBJ2-2; a weak D match, TRBD1 (6 bases). Germline lookup yields CDR1 SNHLY and CDR2 FYNNEI. Trimming stripped 6 bases from V and 9 bases from J, with 17 bases between. The CDR3 has 14 residues. CDR3 residues: CASRGGQFERELFF. The DNA for the CDR3 is TGTGCCAGCAGAGGTGGACAGTTTGAGAGGGAGCTGTTTTTT.

The sample holds many counts of this clonotype. This chain uses TRBV15 with TRBJ2-2; no clear D gene. Per germline, CDR1 LNHNV and CDR2 YYDKDF (reference sequence). V gave up 2 bases and J gave up 3 bases, with 10 bases separating them. This CDR3 has 15 amino acids. CDR3 region: CATSRPLGHTGELFF. The CDR3 nucleotides read TGTGCCACCAGCAGACCCCTCGGGCACACCGGGGAGCTGTTTTTT.

This clonotype has a count of ten or more. The CDR3 is CASSLAREATNEKLFF. For the CDR3, the DNA is TGTGCCAGCAGTTTAGCGCGGGAGGCAACTAATGAAAAACTGTTTTTT. J is TRBJ1-4 and V is TRBV12-3 or TRBV12-4; D not resolved. Trimming removed 0 bases at V and 0 bases at J, with 8 bases between. CDR3 size: 16 residues.

This clonotype was recorded at least ten times. The chain recombines TRBV5-1 with TRBJ2-7; TRBD2 matches at 7 bases. The ends lost 3 bases at V and 3 bases at J; junction bases unmatched: 9. Germline V gene lookup returns CDR1 SGHRS and CDR2 YFSETQ. The CDR3 is 15 residues long. The DNA of the CDR3 is TGCGCCAGCAGCTCCGCAAGCGGGACCCACTACGAGCAGTACTTC. It is translated as CASSSASGTHYEQYF.

This chain links TRBV10-3 with TRBJ1-1; no reliable D call. This CDR3 contains 11 residues. Germline CDR1 reads ENHRY; CDR2 reads SYGVKD. Trimming cost V 4 bases and J 4 bases, with 4 bases left between them. The CDR3 protein is CAISGGTEAFF. The CDR3 DNA sequence: TGTGCCATCAGTGGGGGCACTGAAGCTTTCTTT.